The entry below gives a single T cell receptor (beta chain) sequence along with its context. MiXCR, run by TCRdb on the RT-PCR reads, gives a single entry per CDR3 protein. The data hold roughly 200,000 distinct CDR3 sequences, with around two fifths observed a single time. The CDR3 runs to 13 residues. Germline CDR1 KGHSH, CDR2 LQKENI. With 6 bases removed from V and 6 bases from J, the gap between germline ends came to 14 bases. The data belong to a study of patients and donors after allogeneic stem cell transplantation. The receptor comes from a human donor who was either an allogeneic HSCT recipient or a stem cell or donor lymphocyte infusion donor (not recorded which). It is not recorded whose cells these are; they may come from a transplant donor. The rearrangement uses TRBV18 and TRBJ1-1, with D possibly being TRBD1 (5 bases). The specimen sequenced was blood, either unsorted or a sorted T cell fraction (not recorded which). Written as DNA, the CDR3 is TGTGCCAGCTCTCTGAAGGGGCTGGCTGAAGCTTTCTTT. The encoded protein is CASSLKGLAEAFF.